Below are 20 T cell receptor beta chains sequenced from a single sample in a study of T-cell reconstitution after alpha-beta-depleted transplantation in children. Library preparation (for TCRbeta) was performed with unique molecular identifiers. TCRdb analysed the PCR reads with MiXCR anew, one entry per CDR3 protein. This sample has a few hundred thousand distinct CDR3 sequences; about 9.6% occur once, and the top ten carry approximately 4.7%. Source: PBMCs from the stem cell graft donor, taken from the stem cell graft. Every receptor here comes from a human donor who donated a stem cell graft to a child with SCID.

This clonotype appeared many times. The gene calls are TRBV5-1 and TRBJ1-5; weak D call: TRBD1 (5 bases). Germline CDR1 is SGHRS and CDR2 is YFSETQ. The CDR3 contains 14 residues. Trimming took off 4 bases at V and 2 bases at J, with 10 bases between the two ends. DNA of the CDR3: TGCGCCAGCAGCACCGGGACGGGCAATCAGCCCCAGCATTTT. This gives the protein CASSTGTGNQPQHF.

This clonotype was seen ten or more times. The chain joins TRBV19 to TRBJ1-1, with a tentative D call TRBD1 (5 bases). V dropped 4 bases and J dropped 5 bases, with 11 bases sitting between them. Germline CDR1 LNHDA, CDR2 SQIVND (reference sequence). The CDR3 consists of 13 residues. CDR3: CASSTGGWTEAFF. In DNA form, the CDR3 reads TGTGCCAGTAGTACTGGGGGTTGGACTGAAGCTTTCTTT.

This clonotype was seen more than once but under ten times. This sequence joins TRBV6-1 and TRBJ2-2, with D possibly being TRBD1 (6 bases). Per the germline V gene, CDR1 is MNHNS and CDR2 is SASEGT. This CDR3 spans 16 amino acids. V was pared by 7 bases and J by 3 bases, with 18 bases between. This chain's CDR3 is CASTDAQGIDTGELFF. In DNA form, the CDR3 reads TGTGCCAGCACCGACGCACAGGGAATCGACACCGGGGAGCTGTTTTTT.

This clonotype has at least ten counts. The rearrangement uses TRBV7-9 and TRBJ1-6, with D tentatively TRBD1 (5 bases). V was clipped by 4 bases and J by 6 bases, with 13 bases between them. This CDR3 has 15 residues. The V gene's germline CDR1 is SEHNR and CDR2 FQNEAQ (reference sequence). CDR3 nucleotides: TGTGCCAGCAGCTGGGCGACGGGGACTAATTCACCCCTCCACTTT. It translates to CASSWATGTNSPLHF.

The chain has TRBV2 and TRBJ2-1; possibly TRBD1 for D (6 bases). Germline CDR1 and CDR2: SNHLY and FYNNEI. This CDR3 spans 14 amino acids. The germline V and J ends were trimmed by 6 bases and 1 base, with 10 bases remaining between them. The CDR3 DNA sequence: TGTGCCAGCAGAACAGGGTATTCCTACAATGAGCAGTTCTTC. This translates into CASRTGYSYNEQFF.

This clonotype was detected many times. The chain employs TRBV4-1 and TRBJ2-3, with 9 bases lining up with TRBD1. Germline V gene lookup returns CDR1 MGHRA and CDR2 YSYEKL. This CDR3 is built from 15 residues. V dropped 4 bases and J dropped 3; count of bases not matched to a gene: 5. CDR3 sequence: CASSLMGTGTDTQYF. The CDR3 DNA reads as TGCGCCAGCAGCCTCATGGGGACAGGGACAGATACGCAGTATTTT.

Here the CDR3 reads CATSDSGAPNTGELFF. CDR3 coding DNA: TGTGCCACCAGTGATTCGGGTGCACCGAACACCGGGGAGCTGTTTTTT. The V and J genes are TRBV24-1 and TRBJ2-2; D unclear. Trimming pared 2 bases from V and 0 bases from J, leaving 9 bases between. The germline gives CDR1 KGHDR, CDR2 SFDVKD. The CDR3 spans 16 residues.

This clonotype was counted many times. The CDR3, as DNA: TGCAGTGCTAGGGGACGTCCCAGCGAGCAGTACTTC. Protein product: CSARGRPSEQYF. The gene calls are TRBV20-1 and TRBJ2-7, with D tentatively TRBD1 or TRBD2 (5 bases each). Trimming took off 3 bases at V and 6 bases at J, with 12 bases between the two ends. The CDR3 runs 12 residues. Germline V gene lookup returns CDR1 DFQATT and CDR2 SNEGSKA (reference sequence).

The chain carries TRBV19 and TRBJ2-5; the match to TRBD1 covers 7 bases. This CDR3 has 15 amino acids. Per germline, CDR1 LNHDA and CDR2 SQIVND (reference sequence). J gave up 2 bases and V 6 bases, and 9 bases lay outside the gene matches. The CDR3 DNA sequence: TGTGCCAGTAGACGGGACAGCGCCAGGCAAGAGACCCAGTACTTC. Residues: CASRRDSARQETQYF.

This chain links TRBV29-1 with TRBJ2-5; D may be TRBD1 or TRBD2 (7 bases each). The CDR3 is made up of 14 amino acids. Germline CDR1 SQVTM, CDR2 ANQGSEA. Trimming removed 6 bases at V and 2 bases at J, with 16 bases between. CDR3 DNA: TGCAGCGTCCCAGGGGGGGCCTTACAAGAGACCCAGTACTTC. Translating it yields CSVPGGALQETQYF.

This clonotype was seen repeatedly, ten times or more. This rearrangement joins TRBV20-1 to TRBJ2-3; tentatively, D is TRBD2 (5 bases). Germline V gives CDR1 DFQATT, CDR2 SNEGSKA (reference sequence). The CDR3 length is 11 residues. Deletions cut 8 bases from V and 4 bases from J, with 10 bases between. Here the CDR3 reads CSSREADTQYF. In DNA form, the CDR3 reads TGCAGTTCCCGGGAAGCAGATACGCAGTATTTT.

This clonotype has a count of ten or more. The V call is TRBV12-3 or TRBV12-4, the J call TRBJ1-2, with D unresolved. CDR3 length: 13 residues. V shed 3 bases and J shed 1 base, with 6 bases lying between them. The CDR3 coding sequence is TGTGCCAGCAGTTTCGGGTTTAACTATGGCTACACCTTC. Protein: CASSFGFNYGYTF.

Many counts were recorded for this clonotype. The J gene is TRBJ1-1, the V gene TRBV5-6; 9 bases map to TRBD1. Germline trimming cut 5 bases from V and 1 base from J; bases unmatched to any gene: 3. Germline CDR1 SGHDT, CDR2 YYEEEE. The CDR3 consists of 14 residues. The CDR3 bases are TGTGCCAGCAGGACAGGGGGGAGGAACACTGAAGCTTTCTTT. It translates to CASRTGGRNTEAFF.

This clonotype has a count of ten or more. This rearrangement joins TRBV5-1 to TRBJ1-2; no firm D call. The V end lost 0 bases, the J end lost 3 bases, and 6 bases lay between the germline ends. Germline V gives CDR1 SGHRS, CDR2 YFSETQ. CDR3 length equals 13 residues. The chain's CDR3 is CASSLDSHYGYTF. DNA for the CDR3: TGCGCCAGCAGCTTGGACAGTCACTATGGCTACACCTTC.

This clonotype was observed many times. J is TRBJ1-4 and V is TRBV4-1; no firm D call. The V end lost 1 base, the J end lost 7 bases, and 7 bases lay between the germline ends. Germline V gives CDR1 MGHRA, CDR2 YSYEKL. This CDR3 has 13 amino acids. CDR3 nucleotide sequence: TGCGCCAGCAGCCAAGCCTTGGGTGAAAAACTGTTTTTT. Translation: CASSQALGEKLFF.

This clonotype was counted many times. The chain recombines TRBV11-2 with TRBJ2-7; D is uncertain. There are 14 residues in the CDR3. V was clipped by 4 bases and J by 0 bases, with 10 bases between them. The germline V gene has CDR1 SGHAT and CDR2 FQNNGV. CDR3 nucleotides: TGTGCCAGCAGCTCCTGGTCGAGCTCCTACGAGCAGTACTTC. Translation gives CASSSWSSSYEQYF.

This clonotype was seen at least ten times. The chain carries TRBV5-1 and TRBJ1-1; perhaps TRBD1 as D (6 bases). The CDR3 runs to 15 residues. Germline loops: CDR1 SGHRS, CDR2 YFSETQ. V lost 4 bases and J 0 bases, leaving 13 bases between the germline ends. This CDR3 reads CASSTLQGLNTEAFF. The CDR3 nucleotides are TGCGCCAGCAGCACTCTACAGGGCCTGAACACTGAAGCTTTCTTT.

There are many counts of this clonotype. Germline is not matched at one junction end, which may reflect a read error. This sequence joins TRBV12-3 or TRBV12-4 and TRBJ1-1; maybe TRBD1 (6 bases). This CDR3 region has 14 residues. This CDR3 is CASRWTEMNTEAFF. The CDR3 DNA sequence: TGTGCCAGCAGGTGGACAGAGATGAACACTGAAGCCTTCTTT.

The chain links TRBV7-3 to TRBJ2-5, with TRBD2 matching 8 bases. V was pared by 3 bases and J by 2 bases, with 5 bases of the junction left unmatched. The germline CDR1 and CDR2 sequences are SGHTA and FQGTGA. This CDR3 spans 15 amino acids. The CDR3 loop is CASSFAGGPQETQYF. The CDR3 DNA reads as TGTGCCAGCAGCTTCGCGGGGGGTCCACAAGAGACCCAGTACTTC.

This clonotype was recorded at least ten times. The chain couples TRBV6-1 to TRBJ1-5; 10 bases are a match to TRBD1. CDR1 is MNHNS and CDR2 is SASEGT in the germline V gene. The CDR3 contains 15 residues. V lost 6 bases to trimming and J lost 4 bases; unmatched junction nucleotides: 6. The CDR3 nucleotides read TGTGCCAGCAGAGTGGGACAGGGGACAAATCAGCCCCAGCATTTT. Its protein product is CASRVGQGTNQPQHF.